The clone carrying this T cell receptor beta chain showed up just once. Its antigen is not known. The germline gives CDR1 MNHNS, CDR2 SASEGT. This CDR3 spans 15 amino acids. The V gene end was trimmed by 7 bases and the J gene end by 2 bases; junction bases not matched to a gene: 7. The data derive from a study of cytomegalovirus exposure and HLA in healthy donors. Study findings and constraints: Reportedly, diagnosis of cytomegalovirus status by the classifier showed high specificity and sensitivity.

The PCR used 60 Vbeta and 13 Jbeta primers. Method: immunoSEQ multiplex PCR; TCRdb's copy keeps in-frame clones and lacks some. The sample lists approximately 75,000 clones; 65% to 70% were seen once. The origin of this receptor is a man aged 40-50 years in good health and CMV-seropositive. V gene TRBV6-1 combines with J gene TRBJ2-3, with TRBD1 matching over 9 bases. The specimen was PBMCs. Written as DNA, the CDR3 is TGTGCCAGCAAGCTGACAGGGGGTCCCACAGATACGCAGTATTTT. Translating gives CASKLTGGPTDTQYF.